This T cell receptor beta chain was sequenced for a study of cytomegalovirus exposure and HLA in healthy donors. Study findings and constraints: The authors enumerated around 150 TCR beta chains as linked to cytomegalovirus.

The CDR3 has 15 amino acids. V dropped 5 bases and J dropped 3 bases, with 16 bases sitting between them. CDR1 and CDR2 from the germline V gene are SGHTA and FQGNSA. As concerns this clone: As yet, its antigen is unknown.

It was with 60 Vbeta and 13 Jbeta primers that the PCR ran. TCRdb keeps only in-frame clones here, not all; method: immunoSEQ multiplex PCR. The sample lists 95,000 to 150,000 clones, 15% to 17% occurring once. The origin of this receptor is a woman younger than 30 in good health and CMV-seronegative. The V call is TRBV7-2, the J call TRBJ2-5; D is perhaps TRBD2 (7 bases). Specimen: PBMCs. CDR3 region: CASSPGRGPKETQYF. Written as DNA, the CDR3 is TGTGCCAGCAGCCCGGGGCGGGGGCCCAAAGAGACCCAGTACTTC.